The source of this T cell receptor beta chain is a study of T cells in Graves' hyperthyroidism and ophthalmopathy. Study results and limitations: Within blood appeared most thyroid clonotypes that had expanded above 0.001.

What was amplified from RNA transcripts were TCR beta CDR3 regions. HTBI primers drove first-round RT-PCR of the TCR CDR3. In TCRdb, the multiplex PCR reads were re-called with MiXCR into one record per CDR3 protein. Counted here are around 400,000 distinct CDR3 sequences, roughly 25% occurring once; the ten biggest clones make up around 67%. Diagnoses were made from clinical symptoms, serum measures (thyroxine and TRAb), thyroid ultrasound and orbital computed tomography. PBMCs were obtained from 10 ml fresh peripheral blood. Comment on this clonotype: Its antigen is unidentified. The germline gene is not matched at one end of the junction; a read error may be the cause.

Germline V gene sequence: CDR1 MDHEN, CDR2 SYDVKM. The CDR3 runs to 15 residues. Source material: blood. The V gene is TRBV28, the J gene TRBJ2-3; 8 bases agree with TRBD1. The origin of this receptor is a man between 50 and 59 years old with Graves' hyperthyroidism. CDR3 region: CASSLFGQGTNTQYF. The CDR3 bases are TGTGCCAGCAGTTTATTTGGACAGGGCACAAATACGCAGTATTTT.